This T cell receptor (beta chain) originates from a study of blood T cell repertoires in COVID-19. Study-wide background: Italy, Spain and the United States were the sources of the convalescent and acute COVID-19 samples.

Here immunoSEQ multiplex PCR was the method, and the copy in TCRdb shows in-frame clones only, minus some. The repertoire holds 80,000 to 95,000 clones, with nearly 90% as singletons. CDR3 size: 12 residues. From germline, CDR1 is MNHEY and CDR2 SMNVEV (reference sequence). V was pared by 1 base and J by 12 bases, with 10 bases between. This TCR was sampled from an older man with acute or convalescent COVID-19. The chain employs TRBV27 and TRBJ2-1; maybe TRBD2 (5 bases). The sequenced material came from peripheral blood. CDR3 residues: CASSLLGERQFF. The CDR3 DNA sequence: TGTGCCAGCAGTTTATTGGGAGAAAGGCAGTTCTTC.